These 24 T cell receptor beta chains were sequenced from one sample in a study of T cells in tumors after PD-1 blockade. Assay: immunoSEQ multiplex PCR; the TCRdb copy retains only in-frame clones and omits some. The sample holds about 47,000 clones, 79% seen once. The material sequenced was PBMCs, taken before anti-PD-1 treatment. The receptors here all came from a human donor with basal cell carcinoma.

This clone came up a few times. V is TRBV28 and J is TRBJ1-3; no reliable D call. There are 16 residues in the CDR3. Germline V gene data show CDR1 as MDHEN and CDR2 as SYDVKM. V shed 7 bases and J shed 0 bases, with 16 bases lying between them. DNA for the CDR3: TGTGCCAGCAACCCGTCGAATCACTTCTCTGGAAACACCATATATTTT. Residues: CASNPSNHFSGNTIYF. Full variable domain (rest looked up from reference TRBV28 and TRBJ1-3): DVKVTQSSRYLVKRTGEKVFLECVQDMDHENMFWYRQDPGLGLRLIYFSYDVKMKEKGDIPEGYSVSREKKERFSLILESASTNQTSMYLCASNPSNHFSGNTIYFGEGSWLTVV.

By share of the sample, this clone is medium-sized (0.01 to 0.1%). This sample includes further DNA sequences coding for the same CDR3. This chain connects TRBV15 to TRBJ2-2; TRBD2 might be the D (6 bases). CDR1 is LNHNV and CDR2 is YYDKDF in the germline V gene (reference sequence). The germline V and J ends were trimmed by 3 bases and 4 bases, with 9 bases remaining between them. The CDR3 spans 14 residues. DNA of the CDR3: TGTGCCACCAGCAGGGGGGGTGTCACCGGGGAGCTGTTTTTT. Protein product: CATSRGGVTGELFF.

The chain employs TRBV2 and TRBJ2-4; the D is unclear. CDR1 and CDR2 (germline): SNHLY, FYNNEI. The CDR3 spans 12 residues. V was cut by 1 base and J by 8 bases, with 6 bases left in between. Here the CDR3 DNA reads TGTGCCAGCAGTGAAGATACGCACATTCAGTACTTC. Translating gives CASSEDTHIQYF.

In this sample, this clone turned up a few times. J is TRBJ2-3 and V is TRBV19, with a tentative D call TRBD2 (6 bases). Germline V gene sequence: CDR1 LNHDA, CDR2 SQIVND (reference sequence). The V end was cut by 4 bases, the J end by 8 bases, with 19 bases between. The CDR3 contains 15 residues. CDR3 loop: CASSTPMRDGGTQYF. DNA of the CDR3: TGTGCCAGTAGTACCCCGATGAGGGACGGGGGTACGCAGTATTTT.

This rearrangement joins TRBV28 to TRBJ2-1; 10 bases fit TRBD1. Germline CDR1 is MDHEN and CDR2 is SYDVKM. This CDR3 has 16 residues. V shed 0 bases and J 9 bases; nucleotides not matched to a gene: 8. CDR3 nucleotide sequence: TGTGCCAGCAGTTTATGGGGACAGGGGTCCAGGGGTGAGCAGTTCTTC. This sequence encodes CASSLWGQGSRGEQFF.

CDR3 bases: TGTGCCAGCGGATCGTTCCGACAGGGCAATCAGCCCCAGCATTTT. This encodes CASGSFRQGNQPQHF. V usage is TRBV6-5 and J usage is TRBJ1-5, with D possibly TRBD1 on 6 matching bases. From germline, CDR1 is MNHEY and CDR2 SVGAGI. Trimming shortened V by 8 bases and J by 2 bases, and 16 bases separated the two germline ends. The CDR3 has 15 residues.

In this sample, this clone turned up once. The chain links TRBV19 to TRBJ1-1; a weak D match, TRBD1 (6 bases). This CDR3 has 15 amino acids. Trimming took 5 bases from V and 7 from J, leaving 20 bases between them. CDR1 and CDR2 from the germline V gene are LNHDA and SQIVND (reference sequence). In DNA form, the CDR3 reads TGTGCCAGTAGTGCACAGGGATCCGCGTGGGGTGAAGCTTTCTTT. It encodes CASSAQGSAWGEAFF.

The chain recombines TRBV10-3 with TRBJ2-3; 10 bases agree with TRBD2. There are 16 residues in the CDR3. CDR1 is ENHRY and CDR2 is SYGVKD in the germline V gene. Trimming at V came to 10 bases and at J to 4 bases, leaving 14 bases not matched to a gene. In nucleotides, the CDR3 is TGTGCCACCGGATCCTCCTTAGCGGGAGGTGCAGATACGCAGTATTTT. Residues: CATGSSLAGGADTQYF.

The chain is built from TRBV28 and TRBJ2-7; 8 bases match TRBD1. The CDR3 length is 16 residues. J was trimmed by 4 bases and V by 5 bases; bases with no gene match: 13. The germline gives CDR1 MDHEN, CDR2 SYDVKM. For the CDR3, the DNA is TGTGCCAGCAGTCCCGGGACAGGAGGAACGTGGTACGAGCAGTACTTC. Translating it yields CASSPGTGGTWYEQYF.

The chain combines TRBV7-9 with TRBJ2-3, with D unclear. This CDR3 region has 14 residues. Germline V lookup: CDR1 SEHNR, CDR2 FQNEAQ (reference sequence). Trimming removed 8 bases at V and 0 bases at J, with 12 bases between. Here the CDR3 DNA reads TGTGCCAGCCAGATCCCGGCTAGCACAGATACGCAGTATTTT. Amino acids: CASQIPASTDTQYF.

The chain is built from TRBV30 and TRBJ1-6; 7 bases fit TRBD1. Trimming cost V 1 base and J 10 bases; bases outside gene matches: 10. This CDR3 has 15 residues. The germline V gene encodes CDR1 GTSNPN and CDR2 SVGIG (reference sequence). The CDR3 region is CAWSGGRGLNSPLHF. The CDR3 nucleotides are TGTGCCTGGAGTGGGGGCAGGGGGTTAAACTCACCCCTCCACTTT.

The rearrangement links TRBV24-1 to TRBJ2-1; D call uncertain. V lost 3 bases and J 6 bases, leaving 14 bases between the germline ends. The CDR3 length is 15 residues. The germline gives CDR1 KGHDR, CDR2 SFDVKD. CDR3 region: CATSDTSGVRNEQFF. CDR3 DNA: TGTGCCACCAGTGATACCTCAGGTGTTCGCAATGAGCAGTTCTTC.

The chain uses TRBV5-4 and TRBJ1-1, with D unresolved. The germline V gene encodes CDR1 SGHNT and CDR2 YYREEE (reference sequence). This CDR3 contains 15 residues. The V gene lost 0 bases and the J gene lost 4 bases, with 13 bases spanning the gap. The CDR3 sequence is CASSLDRGRSTEAFF. CDR3 bases: TGTGCCAGCAGCTTGGACCGGGGTCGGAGCACTGAAGCTTTCTTT.

The chain joins TRBV11-2 to TRBJ2-1; tentatively, D is TRBD1 or TRBD2 (5 bases each). V was shortened by 2 bases and J by 2 bases, with 19 bases between the two germline ends. CDR3 size: 18 residues. CDR1 is SGHAT, CDR2 FQNNGV, per germline. Here the CDR3 reads CASSLSHPGPRTYNEQFF. CDR3 sequence (DNA): TGTGCCAGCAGCTTAAGCCACCCGGGACCCCGGACCTACAATGAGCAGTTCTTC. Variable domain in full (rest from reference TRBV11-2 and TRBJ2-1): EAGVAQSPRYKIIEKRQSVAFWCNPISGHATLYWYQQILGQGPKLLIQFQNNGVVDDSQLPKDRFSAERLKGVDSTLKIQPAKLEDSAVYLCASSLSHPGPRTYNEQFFGPGTRLTVL.

This rearrangement joins TRBV10-3 to TRBJ1-1; 11 bases are a match to TRBD1. Germline V lookup: CDR1 ENHRY, CDR2 SYGVKD. V trimming: 3 bases; J trimming: 5 bases; junction bases outside the gene matches: 5. The CDR3 spans 15 residues. CDR3 bases: TGTGCCATCAGTGATTTGGACAGGGGGCTGACTGAAGCTTTCTTT. Translation gives CAISDLDRGLTEAFF.

The J gene is TRBJ2-5, the V gene TRBV5-1; the D is unclear. Germline-derived CDR1 and CDR2 are SGHRS and YFSETQ. The V gene lost 0 bases and the J gene lost 2 bases, with 8 bases spanning the gap. The CDR3 totals 14 residues. The CDR3 coding sequence is TGCGCCAGCAGCTTGGGACTCCCACAAGAGACCCAGTACTTC. Translated: CASSLGLPQETQYF.

This clone was seen more than once but under ten times. The chain employs TRBV5-1 and TRBJ2-7; D unclear. The V end lost 0 bases, the J end lost 3 bases, and 1 base lay between the germline ends. There are 11 residues in the CDR3. CDR1 SGHRS and CDR2 YFSETQ come from the germline V gene. CDR3 nucleotide sequence: TGCGCCAGCAGCTTGGACTACGAGCAGTACTTC. Translating it yields CASSLDYEQYF.

The chain has TRBV28 and TRBJ1-1; D gene ambiguous. The V end was cut by 4 bases, the J end by 9 bases, with 9 bases between. The V gene's germline CDR1 is MDHEN and CDR2 SYDVKM. The CDR3 extends over 11 amino acids. CDR3 residues: CASSYLAQAFF. DNA for the CDR3: TGTGCCAGCAGTTATCTCGCGCAAGCTTTCTTT. Full variable domain (remainder filled in from reference TRBV28 and TRBJ1-1): DVKVTQSSRYLVKRTGEKVFLECVQDMDHENMFWYRQDPGLGLRLIYFSYDVKMKEKGDIPEGYSVSREKKERFSLILESASTNQTSMYLCASSYLAQAFFGQGTRLTVV.

The sample holds a few counts of this clone. The rearrangement joins TRBV27 to TRBJ1-1; the match to TRBD1 covers 7 bases. Trimming cost V 1 base and J 1 base; bases outside gene matches: 18. This CDR3 is built from 20 residues. In germline, CDR1 is MNHEY, CDR2 SMNVEV (reference sequence). CDR3 coding DNA: TGTGCCAGCAGTTTATTGGTGTCAGGGGGTGTATATGGGCCGAACACTGAAGCTTTCTTT. It is translated as CASSLLVSGGVYGPNTEAFF.

The table lists this clone with a few counts. CDR3 region: CAWSVLRTGDQPQHF. The CDR3 region has the DNA TGTGCCTGGAGTGTTCTACGGACAGGGGATCAGCCCCAGCATTTT. The gene calls are TRBV30 and TRBJ1-5, with 9 bases aligning to TRBD1. CDR3 length: 15 residues. Germline CDR1 GTSNPN, CDR2 SVGIG (reference sequence). Trimming took 0 bases from V and 5 from J; bases not matched to a gene: 5. The whole variable domain, filled in from reference TRBV30 and TRBJ1-5, reads SQTIHQWPATLVQPVGSPLSLECTVEGTSNPNLYWYRQAAGRGLQLLFYSVGIGQISSEVPQNLSASRPQDRQFILSSKKLLLSDSGFYLCAWSVLRTGDQPQHFGDGTRLSIL.

The gene calls are TRBV4-1 and TRBJ2-4; D ambiguous. The CDR3 consists of 16 residues. V was trimmed by 4 bases and J by 4 bases, leaving 17 bases between them. Germline CDR1 is MGHRA and CDR2 is YSYEKL. The CDR3 DNA is TGCGCCAGCAGCCCCGTAGGACCCGTAGCAAAAAACATTCAGTACTTC. It encodes CASSPVGPVAKNIQYF.

This clone was counted many times. This chain's CDR3 is CASSPGRAYNSPLHF. CDR3 bases: TGTGCCAGCAGCCCGGGGAGAGCATATAATTCACCCCTCCACTTT. The chain couples TRBV28 to TRBJ1-6; D remains ambiguous. V shed 6 bases and J shed 4 bases, with 13 bases lying between them. The CDR3 sequence is 15 residues long. Germline CDR1 reads MDHEN; CDR2 reads SYDVKM.

The V and J genes are TRBV30 and TRBJ2-6; TRBD2 might be the D (7 bases). The CDR3 runs 12 residues. Trimming took off 8 bases at V and 10 bases at J, with 15 bases between the two ends. Germline CDR1 GTSNPN, CDR2 SVGIG (reference sequence). DNA for the CDR3: TGTGCCGGGGGGGGCAGGAATAACGTCCTGACTTTC. Encoded protein: CAGGGRNNVLTF.

Here the CDR3 reads CASSTQGAGFSGNTIYF. The CDR3 DNA follows: TGTGCCAGCAGCACCCAAGGGGCAGGCTTCTCTGGAAACACCATATATTTT. The chain couples TRBV7-6 to TRBJ1-3; the D gene is possibly TRBD1 (5 bases). The CDR3 totals 17 residues. With 5 bases removed from V and 0 bases from J, the gap between germline ends came to 17 bases. Per the germline V gene, CDR1 is SGHVS and CDR2 is FNYEAQ.